This TCR beta chain was recorded in a study of T cell changes during pregnancy in multiple sclerosis (dated by TCRdb to between 2017 and 2020). For the study in its entirety: Changes in the T cell repertoire over the course of pregnancy were examined in this study in women with multiple sclerosis.

In the germline V gene (reference sequence), CDR1 corresponds to SEHNR and CDR2 to FQNEAQ. The CDR3 contains 15 residues, cysteine and phenylalanine counted. The DNA shown is the 45-base CDR3, in frame from base 1. Ends trimmed: V by 8 bases, J by 0 bases; bases unmatched to a gene: 6. Receptor amplification or capture employed the immunoSEQ multiplex PCR assay. Imported from immuneACCESS, the table was reduced by TCRdb to in-frame sequences with V and J called. These copies leave out some clones; in studies compared against another copy, an unresolved V gene accounts for under half, and the cause of the remainder is not known. This sample comprises under 40,000 clones, around 92% of them detected only once. Of the sample, about 0.45% is held by the ten largest clones. A word on this clone: The specificity of this receptor is unknown. No quality values exist for individual bases; no much larger clone is one base distant.

This clonotype originated in a female donor in good health, enrolled as a control in a pregnancy study. The sequences come from CD4+ T cells from peripheral blood mononuclear cells, collected in the third trimester of pregnancy. This chain is built from TRBV7-9 and TRBJ1-3, with TRBD1 matching 8 junction bases. The CDR3 corresponds to CASGRDRGSGNTIYF. Here is the DNA: TGTGCCAGCGGTCGCGACAGGGGCTCTGGAAACACCATATATTTT.